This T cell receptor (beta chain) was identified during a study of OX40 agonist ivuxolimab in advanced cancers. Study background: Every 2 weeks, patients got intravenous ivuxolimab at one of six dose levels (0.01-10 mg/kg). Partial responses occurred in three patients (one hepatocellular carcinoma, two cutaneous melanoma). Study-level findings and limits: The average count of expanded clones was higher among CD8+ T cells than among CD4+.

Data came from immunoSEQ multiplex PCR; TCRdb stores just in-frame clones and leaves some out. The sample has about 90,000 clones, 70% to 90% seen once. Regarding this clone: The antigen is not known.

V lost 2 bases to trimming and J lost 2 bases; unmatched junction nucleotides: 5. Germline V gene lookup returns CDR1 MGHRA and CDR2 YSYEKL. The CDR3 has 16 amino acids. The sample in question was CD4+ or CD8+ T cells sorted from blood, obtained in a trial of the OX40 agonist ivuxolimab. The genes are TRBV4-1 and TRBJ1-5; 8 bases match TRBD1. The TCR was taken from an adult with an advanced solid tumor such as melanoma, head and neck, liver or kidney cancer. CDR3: CASSQTGGWGNQPQHF. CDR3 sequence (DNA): TGCGCCAGCAGCCAAACAGGGGGTTGGGGCAATCAGCCCCAGCATTTT.